The following is a T cell receptor (beta chain) sequence with its context. This clone was detected a few times. There is no known antigen for this receptor. Qualities for individual bases were not recorded, and no much larger clone is one base off. According to the germline V gene, CDR1 reads MNHEY and CDR2 reads SVGAGI. The CDR3 has 14 amino acids, counting the end cysteine and phenylalanine. The read is trimmed to its CDR3 DNA, 42 bases read in frame from base 1. V is shortened by 2 bases, J by 5 bases, and the region joining them spans 9 bases. This specimen comes from a study of beta chain features in type 1 diabetes (dated by TCRdb to 2017 to 2018). With respect to the entire study: No differences in mean age, gender distribution, total cell number or subset yield were found between patients and healthy donors. Naive and central memory subsets were obtained from all 28 donors, but regulatory and stem cell-like memory subsets were isolated from only 8 patients and roughly eight healthy donors. A total of roughly 100,000,000 sorted cells were examined across all samples, and the number of cells per subset was strongly correlated with RNA yield. The study compared TCRB repertoires of sorted circulating CD4+ T cell subsets between recently diagnosed type 1 diabetes patients and matched healthy donors. What the work shows at the level of the full study, not this receptor alone: Because small numbers of individuals were included in the HLA sub-analyses, any influence of HLA type on TCRB rearrangement was left unresolved. Because cDNA was sequenced instead of genomic DNA, activated cells with high expression could be over-represented, although the groups did not differ in activation or CD3 levels. Shorter templates might have been favored by PCR, but patient and control samples were amplified and corrected together, so both groups would have been affected equally by any skew. The naive, central memory and regulatory TCRB repertoires appeared to resemble one another more closely among patients than among healthy donors. Patients with type 1 diabetes made fewer insertions and deleted more nucleotides at VDJ recombination sites, implying thymic rearrangement abnormalities. In all four CD4+ subsets, TCRB CDR3 length was moderately but significantly shorter in type 1 diabetes patients.

From each donor, a single peripheral blood sample of approximately 0.11 L on average was drawn into heparinised tubes. Naive, central memory, regulatory and stem cell-like memory CD4+ T cells were sorted on a BD FACSAria II using a panel including CD45RO, CCR7, CD25, CD127, CD95 and CD27. A purity above 95% was achieved for all sorted populations. PBMCs were isolated right away by Lymphoprep density gradient centrifugation and were stained directly, without culture. So that batch effects would be minimized, each experiment stained and sorted samples in pairs, pairing one healthy donor with one patient. The High Capacity cDNA Reverse Transcription Kit was used to reverse transcribe all of the isolated RNA, meaning that expressed TCRB transcripts were what got sequenced. Deep immunoSEQ sequencing was applied to naive, central memory and regulatory T cell samples, giving an average of about 3.6 million total reads per sample. Sorted cells were lysed in RLT buffer, and RNA was extracted using DNase-treated RNeasy Micro or Mini kits according to cell number. To prevent cross-contamination, each cell subset was processed individually, whereas patient and healthy donor samples were processed jointly. Using the immunoSEQ multiplex PCR, TCRB sequences were amplified from cDNA into 87-bp fragments spanning the CDR3 region. Sequencing of the amplicons was performed on the Illumina HiSeq platform. For the original study's pipeline: PCR bias was corrected computationally using synthetic template baselines, and reads within Hamming distance 2 were collapsed, with unmergeable singletons discarded. Reads were aligned against IMGT to assign V, D and J genes, CDR3 length and insertions or deletions at six rearrangement sites. Within each subset, clonotype counts were normalized to the number of sorted cells before true diversity and Gini coefficients were calculated with the tcR R package. The overlap coefficient, calculated on TCRB nucleotide sequences, was used to quantify repertoire sharing. As a proxy for the pre-selection repertoire, out-of-frame TCRB sequences from naive cells were analyzed. Imported from immuneACCESS, the table was reduced by TCRdb to in-frame sequences with V and J called. These copies leave out some clones; in studies compared against another copy, an unresolved V gene accounts for under half, and the cause of the remainder is not known. The D gene and trimming were derived from the DNA, and the V and J assignments and clone size from that table. A total of hundreds of thousands of clones appear in this sample, about an eighth of them only once. The biggest ten clones account for about 0.02% of the sample.

Sample: naive CD4+ T cells from blood. The cell subset or site label for this specimen denotes: true naive CD4+ T cells. The chain is encoded by TRBV6-5 joined to TRBJ1-4; a tentative D call is TRBD1 (6 bases match). The receptor's source is a man between 18 and 35 years old with type 1 diabetes. The CDR3 has the sequence CASSYDRLNEKLFF. The DNA reads TGTGCCAGCAGTTACGACAGGCTCAATGAAAAACTGTTTTTT.